A selection of T cell receptor beta chains follows, all from one sample in a study of T cell repertoires in cytomegalovirus infection. These receptors' antigens are unknown. MiXCR, applied by TCRdb to the reads, yields one record per CDR3 protein. The table lists 700,000 to 950,000 distinct CDR3 sequences, approximately 29% of them singletons. The starting material was cultured CD8+ T cells from PBMCs, obtained from culture after CMV antigen stimulation. Receptor source: a human donor in good health (CMV status not recorded). Some clones in this sample may be carry-over from other donors' samples. Both conserved end residues are part of each CDR3. D genes are given only for firm matches. Clone size is not always given. Where it is, it says once, few, many or a class for expanded clones.

clone size,D gene,V gene,J gene,CDR3 protein,CDR3 DNA
NA,TRBD1,TRBV7-2,TRBJ1-6,CASSDRGRVDSPLHF,TGTGCCAGCAGCGACAGGGGGCGCGTCGATTCACCCCTCCACTTT
few,TRBD1,TRBV7-6,TRBJ2-5,CASSLRPGQGWETQYF,TGTGCCAGCAGCTTACGTCCGGGACAGGGGTGGGAGACCCAGTACTTC
NA,NA,TRBV7-9,TRBJ2-5,CASSKELRTGTDGTQYF,TGTGCCAGCAGCAAAGAACTTCGTACCGGGACCGACGGGACCCAGTACTTC
NA,NA,TRBV14,TRBJ2-1,CASSQDGTYNEQFF,TGTGCCAGCAGCCAGGATGGGACCTACAATGAGCAGTTCTTC
NA,TRBD1,TRBV6-6,TRBJ1-1,CASQQGAFTEAFF,TGTGCCAGCCAACAGGGGGCTTTTACTGAAGCTTTCTTT
NA,TRBD1,TRBV4-2,TRBJ2-1,CASSQTGTGGNEQFF,TGTGCCAGCAGCCAGACCGGGACAGGGGGCAATGAGCAGTTCTTC
few,TRBD1,TRBV15,TRBJ2-7,CATSSFRGSYEQYF,TGTGCCACCAGCAGTTTCAGGGGGTCCTACGAGCAGTACTTC
few,NA,TRBV6-5,TRBJ1-4,CASSPTRGGDEKLFF,TGTGCCAGCAGTCCCACACGGGGCGGGGATGAAAAACTGTTTTTT
NA,NA,TRBV7-3,TRBJ1-5,CASSLIVPTSNMDNNSNQPQHF,TGTGCCAGCAGCCTCATTGTTCCAACCTCGAACATGGACAATAATAGCAATCAGCCCCAGCATTTT
NA,TRBD1,TRBV2,TRBJ2-3,CPSLGQGAPDTQYF,TGTCCCAGCCTTGGACAGGGGGCTCCTGATACGCAGTATTTT
many,TRBD2,TRBV7-6,TRBJ2-1,CASSFSGTSSYNEQFF,TGTGCCAGCAGCTTTAGCGGGACCAGCTCCTACAATGAGCAGTTCTTC
NA,NA,TRBV27,TRBJ1-6,CASSLVGVKFYNSPLHF,TGTGCCAGCAGTTTGGTGGGTGTGAAGTTTTATAATTCACCCCTCCACTTT
few,NA,TRBV7-6,TRBJ2-1,CASSHTGPNEQFF,TGTGCCAGCAGCCATACCGGACCTAATGAGCAGTTCTTC
few,NA,TRBV7-2,TRBJ1-1,CASSSWGSNTEAFF,TGTGCCAGCAGTTCTTGGGGGTCGAACACTGAAGCTTTCTTT
NA,TRBD1,TRBV11-2,TRBJ2-2,CASSAWTGGWNTGELFF,TGTGCCAGCAGCGCGTGGACAGGGGGCTGGAACACCGGGGAGCTGTTTTTT
NA,NA,TRBV19,TRBJ2-6,CASKDSHPLRGANVLTF,TGTGCCAGTAAGGACAGCCACCCCCTGCGTGGGGCCAACGTCCTGACTTTC
NA,NA,TRBV24-1,TRBJ2-1,CATSGTGTGTSYNEQFF,TGTGCCACCAGTGGGACCGGGACGGGAACGTCCTACAATGAGCAGTTCTTC
NA,NA,TRBV19,TRBJ2-1,CASERRGPYNEQFF,TGTGCCAGTGAAAGGAGGGGCCCCTACAATGAGCAGTTCTTC
many,TRBD2,TRBV7-6,TRBJ2-5,CASSLAPAGSQETQYF,TGTGCCAGCAGCTTAGCACCAGCGGGGTCACAAGAGACCCAGTACTTC
NA,TRBD1,TRBV6-5,TRBJ2-5,CASSYSVGQGIYQETQYF,TGTGCCAGCAGTTACTCGGTCGGACAGGGGATCTACCAAGAGACCCAGTACTTC
NA,NA,TRBV9,TRBJ2-2,CASSIQGSNTGELFF,TGTGCCAGCAGCATACAGGGCTCGAACACCGGGGAGCTGTTTTTT
NA,TRBD1,TRBV6-5,TRBJ2-4,CASSSGGPTRYF,TGTGCCAGCAGTTCAGGGGGTCCCACCCGGTACTTC
NA,TRBD1,TRBV15,TRBJ1-5,CATSRDAGQGAQLLLYSNQPQHF,TGTGCCACCAGCAGAGATGCCGGACAGGGGGCCCAACTATTACTTTATAGCAATCAGCCCCAGCATTTT
few,NA,TRBV6-6,TRBJ2-5,CASSYPITYREIVADFTETQYF,TGTGCCAGCAGTTACCCGATCACCTACAGGGAGATAGTAGCCGATTTCACAGAGACCCAGTACTTC
NA,NA,TRBV7-4,TRBJ2-1,CASSSSGGTKFF,TGTGCCAGCAGCTCCTCCGGGGGGACAAAATTCTTC
NA,NA,TRBV6-8,TRBJ2-5,CASSYSSLRDQETQYF,TGTGCCAGCAGTTACTCGTCACTCAGGGACCAAGAGACCCAGTACTTC
many,NA,TRBV7-2,TRBJ1-1,CASSLVFGDRTNTEAFF,TGTGCCAGCAGCTTAGTTTTTGGTGACAGGACGAACACTGAAGCTTTCTTT
NA,NA,TRBV9,TRBJ2-3,CASSPSERSTDTQYF,TGTGCCAGCAGCCCCTCCGAGCGTTCGACAGATACGCAGTATTTT
NA,NA,TRBV5-4,TRBJ1-1,CASSPRGAANTEAFF,TGTGCCAGCAGCCCTAGGGGTGCAGCCAACACTGAAGCTTTCTTT
few,NA,TRBV7-9,TRBJ2-3,CASSLVSVGGDTQYF,TGTGCCAGCAGCTTAGTTTCGGTGGGGGGAGATACGCAGTATTTT
NA,NA,TRBV7-8,TRBJ2-3,CASRRLLVGGTDTQYF,TGTGCCAGCAGACGACTGCTGGTGGGGGGCACAGATACGCAGTATTTT
few,NA,TRBV7-6,TRBJ1-2,CASSLGRGDQTF,TGTGCCAGCAGCCTGGGAAGGGGGGACCAAACCTTC
NA,NA,TRBV9,TRBJ2-5,CASSVEGGASGETQYF,TGTGCCAGCAGCGTAGAAGGCGGGGCCTCGGGGGAGACCCAGTACTTC
few,NA,TRBV27,TRBJ1-1,CASSWRGFERMNTEAFF,TGTGCCAGCTCCTGGAGGGGGTTCGAGAGAATGAACACTGAAGCTTTCTTT
many,NA,TRBV7-2,TRBJ1-1,CASSLGEGYTEAFF,TGTGCCAGCAGCTTAGGGGAAGGGTACACTGAAGCTTTCTTT
NA,NA,TRBV29-1,TRBJ2-1,CSVDLPPTGPNCNEQFF,TGCAGCGTCGACCTACCACCGACAGGACCCAACTGCAATGAGCAGTTCTTC
NA,NA,TRBV13,TRBJ2-1,CASSLLEVRNFNNEQFF,TGCGCCAGCAGCTTGTTGGAGGTCCGAAACTTTAACAATGAGCAGTTCTTC
NA,TRBD1,TRBV12-3/TRBV12-4,TRBJ1-6,CASSLVDRDSPLHF,TGTGCCAGCAGTTTAGTGGACAGGGACTCACCCCTCCACTTT
NA,NA,TRBV19,TRBJ1-1,CASIVERGTEAFF,TGTGCCAGTATCGTAGAGAGGGGCACTGAAGCTTTCTTT
few,NA,TRBV2,TRBJ2-1,CASSAGTQYPRDEQFF,TGTGCCAGCAGTGCCGGGACGCAGTACCCAAGGGATGAGCAGTTCTTC
many,NA,TRBV7-8,TRBJ2-3,CASTLRPTDTQYF,TGTGCCAGCACCCTTCGGCCTACAGATACGCAGTATTTT
NA,NA,TRBV12-3/TRBV12-4,TRBJ2-1,CASSFGVRVNEQFF,TGTGCCAGCAGTTTTGGGGTGCGGGTCAATGAGCAGTTCTTC
NA,NA,TRBV4-1,TRBJ2-1,CASSQDTTYNEQFF,TGCGCCAGCAGCCAAGACACCACCTACAATGAGCAGTTCTTC
NA,NA,TRBV7-6,TRBJ1-1,CAVRPGAFF,TGTGCCGTTAGACCGGGAGCTTTCTTT
few,TRBD2,TRBV6-6,TRBJ2-7,CASSYSGTSRPWDGSYEQYF,TGTGCCAGCAGTTACTCCGGGACTAGCCGCCCTTGGGACGGCTCCTACGAGCAGTACTTC
NA,NA,TRBV13,TRBJ2-5,CASSFGRNNRETQYF,TGTGCCAGCAGCTTCGGCCGGAACAACAGAGAGACCCAGTACTTC
few,NA,TRBV12-3/TRBV12-4,TRBJ2-5,CASSFRASTETQYF,TGTGCCAGCAGTTTCCGGGCTAGTACAGAGACCCAGTACTTC
many,NA,TRBV7-9,TRBJ2-7,CASSLDRSEQYF,TGTGCCAGCAGCTTGGATAGGTCCGAGCAGTACTTC
NA,NA,TRBV12-3/TRBV12-4,TRBJ1-2,CASKVEGYGYTF,TGTGCCAGCAAGGTTGAGGGCTATGGCTACACCTTC
NA,NA,TRBV3-1,TRBJ2-1,CASSQADRPNEQFF,TGTGCCAGCAGCCAAGCCGACAGACCTAATGAGCAGTTCTTC
many,NA,TRBV7-6,TRBJ1-6,CASSLGDIRGYNSPLHF,TGTGCCAGCAGCTTAGGAGATATAAGGGGTTATAATTCACCCCTCCACTTT
NA,NA,TRBV7-9,TRBJ2-1,CASSTVGGEGNEQFF,TGTGCCAGCAGCACCGTAGGGGGGGAAGGGAATGAGCAGTTCTTC
NA,NA,TRBV2,TRBJ1-2,CACLGGLNYGYTF,TGTGCCTGCTTGGGGGGTTTAAACTATGGCTACACCTTC
few,NA,TRBV7-8,TRBJ2-1,CASSLRLGKVYNEQFF,TGTGCCAGCAGCTTACGACTAGGCAAGGTCTACAATGAGCAGTTCTTC
NA,TRBD2,TRBV20-1,TRBJ2-5,CSASLVAGGQETQYF,TGCAGTGCTAGTTTAGTAGCGGGGGGCCAAGAGACCCAGTACTTC
many,NA,TRBV7-2,TRBJ2-3,CASSYQILRDTPTDTQYF,TGTGCCAGCAGCTACCAGATCCTTCGGGACACCCCCACAGATACGCAGTATTTT
NA,TRBD2,TRBV5-1,TRBJ2-1,CASSFLAGGQSSYNEQFF,TGCGCCAGCAGCTTTCTAGCGGGGGGACAGAGCTCCTACAATGAGCAGTTCTTC
many,NA,TRBV12-3/TRBV12-4,TRBJ1-4,CASSLRPDDEKLFF,TGTGCCAGCAGTTTGAGACCGGACGATGAAAAACTGTTTTTT
many,TRBD1,TRBV7-8,TRBJ2-3,CASSTYRGDTQYF,TGTGCCAGCAGCACCTACAGGGGAGATACGCAGTATTTT
NA,NA,TRBV2,TRBJ2-1,CASSEATVSYNEQFF,TGTGCCAGCAGTGAAGCAACAGTCAGCTACAATGAGCAGTTCTTC